The next 23 T cell receptor beta chains were all read from a single sample in a study of T cells after yellow fever vaccination. From the 5' RACE reads, TCRdb called clonotypes with MiXCR, one entry per CDR3 protein. The table lists a few hundred thousand distinct CDR3 sequences, 7.5% to 9% of them singletons, with 3% to 3.5% in the top ten. The sample consisted of CD4+ T cells sorted from PBMCs, taken 5 days after the yellow fever booster vaccination. Every receptor here comes from a man younger than 35 who received the YFV17D yellow fever vaccine.

There are a few counts of this clonotype. DNA of the CDR3: TGCAGTGCTAGACCTTGGGAGGGGACAGTCGAAGCTTTCTTT. The encoded protein is CSARPWEGTVEAFF. The chain couples TRBV20-1 to TRBJ1-1; 7 bases match TRBD1. Germline assignment: CDR1 DFQATT and CDR2 SNEGSKA (reference sequence). V shed 2 bases and J 8 bases; nucleotides not matched to a gene: 11. The CDR3 runs 14 residues.

This clonotype was counted a few times. The chain combines TRBV29-1 with TRBJ1-2; 7 bases map to TRBD1. In germline, CDR1 is SQVTM, CDR2 ANQGSEA. V dropped 0 bases and J dropped 4; count of bases not matched to a gene: 8. The CDR3 consists of 15 residues. This CDR3 is CSVEDGAGGVYGYTF. The CDR3 coding sequence is TGCAGCGTTGAAGATGGGGCAGGGGGGGTCTATGGCTACACCTTC.

In this sample, this clonotype turned up a few times. This chain connects TRBV18 to TRBJ1-4; 9 positions agree with TRBD1. The germline V gene has CDR1 KGHSH and CDR2 LQKENI. The CDR3 covers 16 residues. Trimming at V came to 6 bases and at J to 7 bases, leaving 12 bases not matched to a gene. CDR3 region: CASSAGTGKGSEKLFF. CDR3 in DNA: TGTGCCAGCTCGGCCGGGACAGGGAAAGGAAGTGAAAAACTGTTTTTT. The full variable domain, its missing parts supplied by reference TRBV18 and TRBJ1-4, is NAGVMQNPRHLVRRRGQEARLRCSPMKGHSHVYWYRQLPEEGLKFMVYLQKENIIDESGMPKERFSAEFPKEGPSILRIQQVVRGDSAAYFCASSAGTGKGSEKLFFGSGTQLSVL.

This clonotype has only a few counts. This sequence joins TRBV6-2 or TRBV6-3 and TRBJ1-5; 9 bases are shared with TRBD1. CDR1 and CDR2 (germline): MNHEY, SVGEGT. CDR3 length equals 20 residues. Trimming took 4 bases from V and 5 from J; bases not matched to a gene: 21. The CDR3 protein is CASSWGGQGPSSVFDQPQHF. The CDR3 DNA reads as TGTGCCAGCAGTTGGGGGGGACAGGGCCCTTCTAGCGTGTTCGATCAGCCCCAGCATTTT.

This chain links TRBV12-3 or TRBV12-4 with TRBJ1-2; D is perhaps TRBD1 (6 bases). Trimming removed 3 bases at V and 6 bases at J, with 20 bases between. The length of the CDR3 is 16 residues. The CDR3 region is CASSFSPLGTLDGYTF. CDR3 bases: TGTGCCAGCAGTTTCTCCCCACTCGGGACATTGGATGGCTACACCTTC.

In this sample, this clonotype turned up many times. The rearrangement joins TRBV29-1 to TRBJ2-6; unclear D gene. The CDR3 loop spans 13 amino acids. The V gene's germline CDR1 is SQVTM and CDR2 ANQGSEA. The ends were cut back, 3 bases at V and 4 bases at J, with 7 bases in the middle. The CDR3 is CSVEGSGANVLTF. The CDR3 DNA sequence: TGCAGCGTTGAGGGGTCGGGGGCCAACGTCCTGACTTTC.

This clonotype came up a few times. The chain recombines TRBV20-1 with TRBJ2-1; 10 positions agree with TRBD2. Germline CDR1 reads DFQATT; CDR2 reads SNEGSKA (reference sequence). The CDR3 runs 15 residues. The V and J ends lost 3 bases and 6 bases, in that order; junction bases with no gene match: 8. The chain's CDR3 is CSASFPAGGRNEQFF. The CDR3 bases are TGCAGTGCTAGCTTCCCAGCGGGGGGGCGCAATGAGCAGTTCTTC.

At least ten counts were recorded for this clonotype. The rearrangement uses TRBV10-2 and TRBJ2-7; 7 bases match TRBD2. The CDR3 length is 13 residues. V gave up 1 base and J gave up 3 bases; unmatched junction bases: 0. CDR1 is WSHSY and CDR2 is SAAADI in the germline V gene. In DNA, the CDR3 is TGCGCCAGCAGTGAGTGGGGGGGCTACGAGCAGTACTTC. Protein: CASSEWGGYEQYF.

A few counts support this clonotype. The rearrangement links TRBV12-5 to TRBJ1-1; D gene unclear. Looked up from germline, CDR1 is LGHNT and CDR2 is FRNRAP. CDR3 length: 16 residues. Trimming left V 5 bases short and J 3 bases short, with 19 bases between. CDR3 bases: TGTGCTAGTGGTCTCGTTCCCGGTACTGGGGACACTGAAGCTTTCTTT. This gives the protein CASGLVPGTGDTEAFF.

The chain is built from TRBV7-3 and TRBJ2-4, with TRBD1 matching 9 bases. V trimming: 5 bases; J trimming: 3 bases; junction bases outside the gene matches: 11. Germline V CDR1 and CDR2: SGHTA, FQGTGA. The CDR3 is 17 amino acids. The CDR3 region has the DNA TGTGCCAGCAGCCCGGGGACGGGACAGGGAGGCAAAAACATTCAGTACTTC. Translated, it gives CASSPGTGQGGKNIQYF.

This clonotype was seen only a few times. The chain combines TRBV6-2 or TRBV6-3 with TRBJ2-3, with D perhaps being TRBD1 or TRBD2 (5 bases each). V was clipped by 7 bases and J by 2 bases, with 7 bases between them. The V gene's germline CDR1 is MNHEY and CDR2 SVGEGT. The CDR3 length is 12 residues. Here the CDR3 reads CASTGTTDTQYF. The CDR3 DNA is TGTGCCAGCACAGGGACCACAGATACGCAGTATTTT.

This clonotype has a count of ten or more. The V gene is TRBV10-2, the J gene TRBJ2-1, with TRBD2 identical over 8 bases. Germline values: CDR1 WSHSY, CDR2 SAAADI. Trimming removed 8 bases from V and 6 bases from J; junction bases left unmatched: 6. This CDR3 spans 13 amino acids. CDR3 DNA sequence: TGCGCCAGCCGGGGGCTAGCGGGCAATGAGCAGTTCTTC. It specifies CASRGLAGNEQFF.

At least ten counts were recorded for this clonotype. The rearrangement joins TRBV7-8 to TRBJ2-2, with D possibly TRBD1 on 8 matching bases. Germline CDR1 and CDR2: SGHVS and FQNEAQ. The CDR3 has 16 amino acids. The V and J ends lost 3 bases and 9 bases respectively, with 20 bases between them. The CDR3 protein is CASSFQNRGGRRELFF. CDR3 in DNA: TGTGCCAGCAGCTTCCAAAACAGGGGGGGTAGGAGGGAGCTGTTTTTT.

This sequence joins TRBV7-2 and TRBJ2-2, with D perhaps matching TRBD2 (7 bases). The CDR3 covers 15 residues. The germline gives CDR1 SGHTA, CDR2 FQGNSA. V lost 5 bases to trimming and J lost 2 bases, with 12 bases between them. The CDR3 nucleotides are TGTGCCAGCAGCCGGGGGGCTATCAACACCGGGGAGCTGTTTTTT. Translating it yields CASSRGAINTGELFF.

The J gene is TRBJ1-4, the V gene TRBV7-2, with 8 bases identical to TRBD1. Germline CDR1 reads SGHTA; CDR2 reads FQGNSA. This CDR3 region has 16 residues. Losses at the gene ends were 4 bases for V and 8 bases for J; bases not matched to a gene: 12. DNA for the CDR3: TGTGCCAGCAGCTCGCGTTCCGGGACAGGATCCGAAAAACTGTTTTTT. It yields the protein CASSSRSGTGSEKLFF.

The J gene is TRBJ1-6, the V gene TRBV12-3 or TRBV12-4; 8 nucleotides agree with TRBD1. The CDR3 contains 13 residues. The V and J ends lost 5 bases and 10 bases, in that order; junction bases with no gene match: 4. CDR3 loop: CASSGQGGSPLHF. For the CDR3, the DNA is TGTGCCAGCAGTGGACAGGGTGGCTCACCCCTCCACTTT.

The V and J genes are TRBV5-4 and TRBJ2-2; 7 bases line up with TRBD1. The germline V gene has CDR1 SGHNT and CDR2 YYREEE (reference sequence). V lost 3 bases to trimming and J lost 4 bases; unmatched junction nucleotides: 9. The CDR3 has 16 residues. The CDR3: CASSSRTGSGTGELFF. CDR3 sequence (DNA): TGTGCCAGCAGCTCTCGGACAGGTTCTGGCACCGGGGAGCTGTTTTTT.

The sample holds a few counts of this clonotype. V is TRBV21-1 and J is TRBJ1-6. TRBV21-1 is reported as a pseudogene. The CDR3 covers 14 residues. CDR3 protein: CASSRRRGNSPLHF. CDR3 bases: TGTGCCAGCAGCCGTCGGAGGGGCAATTCACCCCTCCACTTT.

This clonotype was counted between two and nine times. The chain combines TRBV15 with TRBJ1-6, with 7 bases matching TRBD1. The CDR3 loop spans 16 amino acids. V gave up 0 bases and J gave up 7 bases; unmatched junction bases: 6. CDR1 is LNHNV and CDR2 is YYDKDF in the germline V gene (reference sequence). The CDR3 DNA reads TGTGCCACCAGCAGAGACTTTAAGACAGGGAATTCACCCCTCCACTTT. It specifies CATSRDFKTGNSPLHF.

This clonotype was detected only a few times. The chain joins TRBV7-9 to TRBJ2-1; TRBD2 agrees at 12 bases. J gave up 8 bases and V 5 bases, and 19 bases lay outside the gene matches. Germline V gene lookup returns CDR1 SEHNR and CDR2 FQNEAQ (reference sequence). This CDR3 region has 19 residues. The CDR3 bases are TGTGCCAGCAGCCAGGGGCGCCTAGCGGGGGGGACTCCTCTCTATGAGCAGTTCTTC. Translating gives CASSQGRLAGGTPLYEQFF.

This clonotype has only a few counts. V is TRBV7-2 and J is TRBJ2-7; weak D call: TRBD1 (5 bases). The V gene's germline CDR1 is SGHTA and CDR2 FQGNSA. The CDR3 covers 11 residues. V was clipped by 6 bases and J by 2 bases, with 5 bases between them. The DNA for the CDR3 is TGTGCCAGCAGACAGGCCTACGAGCAGTACTTC. This translates into CASRQAYEQYF. Full variable domain (remainder filled in from reference TRBV7-2 and TRBJ2-7): GAGVSQSPSNKVTEKGKDVELRCDPISGHTALYWYRQSLGQGLEFLIYFQGNSAPDKSGLPSDRFSAERTGGSVSTLTIQRTQQEDSAVYLCASRQAYEQYFGPGTRLTVT.

V gene TRBV30 combines with J gene TRBJ2-3; D is undetermined. The V and J ends lost 5 bases and 1 base respectively, with 7 bases between them. CDR1 is GTSNPN and CDR2 is SVGIG in the germline V gene (reference sequence). CDR3 length: 12 residues. The CDR3 sequence: CAWLSGTDTQYF. The CDR3 coding sequence is TGTGCCTGGCTCTCCGGCACAGATACGCAGTATTTT.

DNA of the CDR3: TGTGCCAGCAGCCAAGCCGGCGGGAGCCACACCGGGGAGCTGTTTTTT. Translated, it gives CASSQAGGSHTGELFF. V usage is TRBV14 and J usage is TRBJ2-2; TRBD2 aligns across 7 bases. J gave up 3 bases and V 1 base, and 5 bases lay outside the gene matches. Germline V gene lookup returns CDR1 SGHDN and CDR2 FVKESK. The CDR3 sequence is 16 residues long.